This TCR beta chain comes out of a study of blood T cell repertoires in COVID-19. Sequenced by immunoSEQ multiplex PCR; TCRdb stores in-frame clones only, minus some. Here the sample spans nearly 200,000 clones, roughly nine tenths being singletons. Sequenced input: peripheral blood. The receptor comes from a woman between 65 and 79 years old with acute or convalescent COVID-19.

CDR3 sequence: CASSRGDSTYEQYF. The CDR3 nucleotides read TGTGCCAGCAGCCGAGGGGACAGCACCTACGAGCAGTACTTC. The rearrangement links TRBV11-2 to TRBJ2-7; TRBD1 agrees at 7 bases. The CDR3 sequence is 14 residues long. The J segment lost 2 bases and the V segment lost 5 bases, leaving 6 bases of the junction unmatched. The germline CDR1 and CDR2 sequences are SGHAT and FQNNGV.